This TCR beta chain was profiled in a study of post-analysis software for immune sequencing data. For the study at large: Some patients lacked subtype; others had relapsing-remitting, secondary progressive or progressive-relapsing disease.

Notes on the study in general: Compared against controls, patients with multiple sclerosis displayed significantly lower normalized Chao1 diversity. Patients used roughly five TRBV segments, including TRBV5-6, TRBV5-1 and TRBV20-1, more often than controls. With F measure, samples from one preparation batch clustered together strongly.

CDR1 and CDR2 from the germline V gene are SQVTM and ANQGSEA. The CDR3 has 13 amino acids. As concerns this clonotype: Its antigen remains unknown.

The library was made from cDNA and included unique molecular identifiers. From the PCR reads, TCRdb called clonotypes with MiXCR, one entry per CDR3 protein. The repertoire consists of 450,000 to 650,000 distinct CDR3 sequences, with roughly 45% occurring once and the leading ten covering more than 1.5%. The V gene is TRBV29-1, the J gene TRBJ2-4, with TRBD1 matching 9 bases. With the DNA end fitting TRBJ2-7 better, the J assignment may be wrong. Material: blood. The clonotype comes from a girl aged 10-17 years with multiple sclerosis. CDR3 nucleotides: TGCAGCGTTATCCGGACAGGGGCCTACGAGCAGTACTTC. Protein sequence: CSVIRTGAYEQYF.